Each of the 31 T cell receptor beta chains below was sequenced from the same sample in a study of blood T cell repertoires in COVID-19. Here immunoSEQ multiplex PCR was the method, and the copy in TCRdb shows in-frame clones only, minus some. The sample yields roughly 250,000 clones, 70% to 90% seen once. Sequences were obtained from peripheral blood. The receptors here all came from a woman aged 40 to 50 with acute or convalescent COVID-19.

The J gene is TRBJ2-2, the V gene TRBV5-1; 8 nucleotides align to TRBD1. CDR3 size: 15 residues. Germline V CDR1 and CDR2: SGHRS, YFSETQ. With 1 base clipped from V and 6 bases from J, the junction kept 5 bases outside the gene matches. In DNA, the CDR3 is TGCGCCAGCAGCTTGAGCGGACAGGGATCCGGGGAGCTGTTTTTT. Protein: CASSLSGQGSGELFF.

The rearrangement uses TRBV5-1 and TRBJ1-5; D remains ambiguous. CDR3 length: 13 residues. CDR1 and CDR2 (germline): SGHRS, YFSETQ. The V and J ends lost 0 bases and 7 bases respectively, with 8 bases between them. DNA of the CDR3: TGCGCCAGCAGCTTGGATACCAGGCAGCCCCAGCATTTT. Translation: CASSLDTRQPQHF.

This clone appeared a single time. The chain links TRBV5-5 to TRBJ2-7; TRBD1 is a possible D gene (6 bases). With 2 bases removed from V and 6 bases from J, the gap between germline ends came to 12 bases. This CDR3 spans 13 amino acids. Germline V CDR1 and CDR2: SGHKS, YYEKEE (reference sequence). CDR3 DNA sequence: TGTGCCAGCAGCTTCCCAGGGGTGGGCGAGCAGTACGTC. Translation gives CASSFPGVGEQYV.

The J gene is TRBJ2-5, the V gene TRBV5-6, with 8 nucleotides matching TRBD2. CDR1 and CDR2 from the germline V gene are SGHDT and YYEEEE. The V and J ends lost 4 bases and 2 bases, in that order; junction bases with no gene match: 4. The CDR3 contains 14 residues. The CDR3 sequence: CASSGGLAQETQYF. The CDR3 DNA is TGTGCCAGCAGCGGCGGACTAGCACAAGAGACCCAGTACTTC.

The chain uses TRBV4-2 and TRBJ1-2, with a tentative D call TRBD1 (5 bases). V was cut by 1 base and J by 1 base, with 16 bases left in between. The CDR3 has 17 residues. Germline V CDR1 and CDR2: LGHNA, YNFKEQ. CDR3: CASSQGTGGNYNYGYTF. Written as DNA, the CDR3 is TGTGCCAGCAGCCAAGGGACCGGGGGGAATTATAACTATGGCTACACCTTC.

The genes are TRBV6-6 and TRBJ2-1, with 7 positions matching TRBD1. With 6 bases clipped from V and 6 bases from J, the junction kept 11 bases outside the gene matches. Per germline, CDR1 MNHNY and CDR2 SVGAGI (reference sequence). This CDR3 region has 15 residues. CDR3 nucleotide sequence: TGTGCCAGCAGCGAACCCGGGACAGAAGGCAATGAGCAGTTCTTC. This sequence encodes CASSEPGTEGNEQFF.

The chain employs TRBV6-4 and TRBJ1-2, with D uncertain. Between the trimmed V and J ends, which lost 4 bases and 8 bases, there was a span of 11 bases. This CDR3 has 12 residues. Per germline, CDR1 MRHNA and CDR2 SNTAGT. The CDR3 is CASSGGGAGYTF. CDR3 bases: TGTGCCAGCAGTGGAGGTGGCGCAGGCTACACCTTC.

This chain links TRBV5-1 with TRBJ2-3, with 7 bases aligning to TRBD1. There are 15 residues in the CDR3. V was pared by 4 bases and J by 2 bases, with 7 bases of the junction left unmatched. CDR1 is SGHRS and CDR2 is YFSETQ in the germline V gene. The CDR3 nucleotides are TGCGCCAGCAGCCCCGGGACAGCCTCCACAGATACGCAGTATTTT. This gives the protein CASSPGTASTDTQYF. The whole variable domain, filled in from reference TRBV5-1 and TRBJ2-3, reads KAGVTQTPRYLIKTRGQQVTLSCSPISGHRSVSWYQQTPGQGLQFLFEYFSETQRNKGNFPGRFSGRQFSNSRSEMNVSTLELGDSALYLCASSPGTASTDTQYFGPGTRLTVL.

In regard to this clone: This CDR3 is also generated by other DNA sequences in the sample. This rearrangement joins TRBV10-3 to TRBJ2-1, with a possible D match to TRBD1 (5 bases). The germline gives CDR1 ENHRY, CDR2 SYGVKD. CDR3 length: 11 amino acids. V was trimmed by 5 bases and J by 7 bases, leaving 6 bases between them. The CDR3 sequence: CAISRGNEQFF. As DNA, the CDR3 is TGTGCCATCAGTAGGGGTAATGAGCAGTTCTTC.

The chain uses TRBV12-3 or TRBV12-4 and TRBJ2-3; unclear D gene. This CDR3 region has 13 residues. Deletions cut 1 base from V and 4 bases from J, with 6 bases between. The CDR3 nucleotides are TGTGCCAGCAGTTTAGGGCACGCAGATACGCAGTATTTT. It yields the protein CASSLGHADTQYF.

The chain combines TRBV7-3 with TRBJ2-3, with a weak D call TRBD2 (6 bases). CDR1 is SGHTA and CDR2 is FQGTGA in the germline V gene. The CDR3 is made up of 15 amino acids. V lost 2 bases to trimming and J lost 1 base, with 10 bases between them. The CDR3, as DNA: TGTGCCAGCAGCTTAGGAGGCGGGGGCACAGATACGCAGTATTTT. Its protein product is CASSLGGGGTDTQYF.

This chain links TRBV5-1 with TRBJ2-5, with TRBD2 as a possible D gene (5 bases). The CDR3 is 14 amino acids. V lost 6 bases and J 5 bases, leaving 17 bases between the germline ends. Germline V CDR1 and CDR2: SGHRS, YFSETQ. The CDR3 sequence: CASKRDVGKETQYF. Written as DNA, the CDR3 is TGCGCCAGCAAGAGGGATGTAGGAAAGGAGACCCAGTACTTC. Based on the CDR3 plus reference TRBV5-1 and TRBJ2-5, the full variable domain is KAGVTQTPRYLIKTRGQQVTLSCSPISGHRSVSWYQQTPGQGLQFLFEYFSETQRNKGNFPGRFSGRQFSNSRSEMNVSTLELGDSALYLCASKRDVGKETQYFGPGTRLLVL.

The chain couples TRBV19 to TRBJ1-2; D remains unclear. The V gene lost 8 bases and the J gene lost 4 bases, with 26 bases spanning the gap. The CDR3 has 17 residues. Germline CDR1 reads LNHDA; CDR2 reads SQIVND (reference sequence). Written as DNA, the CDR3 is TGTGCCAGTGGTCCCCACAGTCCCCCTCTCGAGGGCTATGGCTACACCTTC. Protein product: CASGPHSPPLEGYGYTF.

The chain joins TRBV9 to TRBJ1-1; D possibly corresponds to TRBD1 (6 bases). Between the trimmed V and J ends, which lost 3 bases and 4 bases, there was a span of 13 bases. This CDR3 is built from 14 residues. Germline V lookup: CDR1 SGDLS, CDR2 YYNGEE. The CDR3 sequence: CASSALGGPTEAFF. CDR3 in DNA: TGTGCCAGCAGCGCCCTCGGGGGGCCCACTGAAGCTTTCTTT. The variable domain in full, completed from reference TRBV9 and TRBJ1-1, reads DSGVTQTPKHLITATGQRVTLRCSPRSGDLSVYWYQQSLDQGLQFLIQYYNGEERAKGNILERFSAQQFPDLHSELNLSSLELGDSALYFCASSALGGPTEAFFGQGTRLTVV.

In its sample, this clone was seen a few times. V usage is TRBV5-1 and J usage is TRBJ1-4; D is uncertain. The CDR3 length is 14 residues. V gave up 0 bases and J gave up 10 bases, with 13 bases separating them. CDR1 is SGHRS and CDR2 is YFSETQ in the germline V gene. The CDR3 spells CASSLGTRDGKLFF. DNA of the CDR3: TGCGCCAGCAGCTTGGGTACCCGAGATGGAAAACTGTTTTTT.

This clone was detected only a few times. The V and J genes are TRBV5-1 and TRBJ1-1; D is possibly TRBD1 (6 bases). CDR3 length equals 15 residues. With 0 bases removed from V and 4 bases from J, the gap between germline ends came to 13 bases. CDR1 and CDR2 (germline): SGHRS, YFSETQ. The CDR3 reads CASSLEQGFGTEAFF. The CDR3 coding sequence is TGCGCCAGCAGCTTGGAACAGGGCTTCGGCACTGAAGCTTTCTTT.

The chain carries TRBV11-2 and TRBJ2-7; weak D call: TRBD2 (7 bases). This CDR3 has 17 residues. Germline V CDR1 and CDR2: SGHAT, FQNNGV. Between the trimmed V and J ends, which lost 5 bases and 0 bases, there was a span of 20 bases. CDR3 protein: CASSRRGGQASSYEQYV. The CDR3 DNA follows: TGTGCCAGCAGCCGTAGGGGGGGACAAGCAAGCTCCTACGAGCAGTACGTC.

The gene calls are TRBV6-5 and TRBJ1-5, with TRBD1 identical over 8 bases. V lost 6 bases and J lost 2; bases outside the gene matches: 6. Germline V CDR1 and CDR2: MNHEY, SVGAGI. CDR3 length: 15 amino acids. CDR3 DNA sequence: TGTGCCAGCAGCATCGGACAGGGCGGCAATCAGCCCCAGCATTTT. This sequence encodes CASSIGQGGNQPQHF.

The chain joins TRBV5-5 to TRBJ2-5; 10 nucleotides align to TRBD2. The CDR3 spans 15 residues. After removal of 1 base from V and 4 bases from J, the junction contained 4 bases not matched to a gene. Germline CDR1 is SGHKS and CDR2 is YYEKEE (reference sequence). CDR3: CASSLSSGGRETQYF. The DNA of the CDR3 is TGTGCCAGCAGCTTGAGTAGCGGGGGGCGAGAGACCCAGTACTTC.

The chain employs TRBV5-1 and TRBJ1-4; D is unresolved. The CDR3 is made up of 14 amino acids. The V end lost 4 bases, the J end lost 7 bases, and 14 bases lay between the germline ends. Germline V lookup: CDR1 SGHRS, CDR2 YFSETQ. CDR3 DNA: TGCGCCAGCAGCCCCGGCGGCTTTTCTGAAAAACTGTTTTTT. Translation: CASSPGGFSEKLFF.

This chain joins TRBV5-4 and TRBJ2-6, with TRBD2 matching 11 bases. The CDR3 sequence is 18 residues long. V was clipped by 5 bases and J by 0 bases; unmatched bases: 7. Germline CDR1 is SGHNT and CDR2 is YYREEE (reference sequence). The CDR3 loop is CASSLLAGDYSGANVLTF. The CDR3, as DNA: TGTGCCAGCAGTCTACTAGCGGGGGACTACTCTGGGGCCAACGTCCTGACTTTC.

CDR3: CASRRQGWPASGNTIYF. The CDR3 nucleotides are TGTGCCAGTAGGCGACAGGGTTGGCCGGCCTCTGGAAACACCATATATTTT. J is TRBJ1-3 and V is TRBV19; the match to TRBD1 covers 7 bases. Germline CDR1 reads LNHDA; CDR2 reads SQIVND (reference sequence). V gave up 6 bases and J gave up 0 bases; unmatched junction bases: 11. The CDR3 consists of 17 residues.

The V gene is TRBV30, the J gene TRBJ2-1, with 7 nucleotides matching TRBD2. The CDR3 has 17 amino acids. The germline gives CDR1 GTSNPN, CDR2 SVGIG (reference sequence). V was clipped by 1 base and J by 4 bases; unmatched bases: 13. The DNA for the CDR3 is TGTGCCTGGAGTGGGTATAGGGACTACCCTAGATACAATGAGCAGTTCTTC. It specifies CAWSGYRDYPRYNEQFF. The full variable domain, rest sourced from reference TRBV30 and TRBJ2-1, is SQTIHQWPATLVQPVGSPLSLECTVEGTSNPNLYWYRQAAGRGLQLLFYSVGIGQISSEVPQNLSASRPQDRQFILSSKKLLLSDSGFYLCAWSGYRDYPRYNEQFFGPGTRLTVL.

V gene TRBV19 combines with J gene TRBJ1-2; weak D call: TRBD1 (6 bases). Germline V gene sequence: CDR1 LNHDA, CDR2 SQIVND (reference sequence). This CDR3 contains 17 residues. Trimming left V 4 bases short and J 0 bases short, with 18 bases between. CDR3 loop: CASSTPSTGFPNYGYTF. CDR3 nucleotides: TGTGCCAGTAGTACTCCCTCGACAGGATTCCCTAACTATGGCTACACCTTC.

The V and J genes are TRBV7-2 and TRBJ1-1; perhaps TRBD1 as D (6 bases). The ends were cut back, 3 bases at V and 0 bases at J, with 14 bases in the middle. The CDR3 has 16 amino acids. CDR1 is SGHTA, CDR2 FQGNSA, per germline. This chain's CDR3 is CASSLDLGAMNTEAFF. The CDR3 DNA reads as TGTGCCAGCAGCTTGGACCTGGGGGCCATGAACACTGAAGCTTTCTTT.

The J gene is TRBJ1-2, the V gene TRBV19; D perhaps matches TRBD1 (6 bases). Germline values: CDR1 LNHDA, CDR2 SQIVND (reference sequence). With 7 bases removed from V and 6 bases from J, the gap between germline ends came to 18 bases. CDR3 length equals 14 residues. The CDR3 region is CASNTLDRFNGYTF. DNA of the CDR3: TGTGCCAGTAACACCTTAGACAGGTTTAATGGCTACACCTTC.

The V call is TRBV25-1, the J call TRBJ2-5; tentative D call: TRBD1 (6 bases). From germline, CDR1 is MGHDK and CDR2 SYGVNS. Trimming removed 0 bases from V and 4 bases from J, with 9 bases in between. The CDR3 has 14 residues. The CDR3 bases are TGTGCCAGCAGTGAATATAGACAGGCAGAGACCCAGTACTTC. Protein: CASSEYRQAETQYF. Looking up the rest from reference TRBV25-1 and TRBJ2-5 gives the full variable domain: EADIYQTPRYLVIGTGKKITLECSQTMGHDKMYWYQQDPGMELHLIHYSYGVNSTEKGDLSSESTVSRIRTEHFPLTLESARPSHTSQYLCASSEYRQAETQYFGPGTRLLVL.

J is TRBJ1-3 and V is TRBV28; 9 bases map to TRBD1. CDR3 size: 15 residues. With V trimmed by 10 bases and J by 3 bases, 10 bases remained unmatched. Per the germline V gene, CDR1 is MDHEN and CDR2 is SYDVKM. CDR3 nucleotides: TGTGCCACCACCTTACAGGGGGCGTTTGGAAACACCATATATTTT. Amino acids: CATTLQGAFGNTIYF. Together with reference TRBV28 and TRBJ1-3, the CDR3 gives the full variable domain: DVKVTQSSRYLVKRTGEKVFLECVQDMDHENMFWYRQDPGLGLRLIYFSYDVKMKEKGDIPEGYSVSREKKERFSLILESASTNQTSMYLCATTLQGAFGNTIYFGEGSWLTVV.

The chain carries TRBV5-1 and TRBJ2-7; 7 nucleotides line up with TRBD2. The CDR3 is made up of 15 amino acids. With V trimmed by 4 bases and J by 5 bases, 12 bases remained unmatched. Germline CDR1 SGHRS, CDR2 YFSETQ. DNA for the CDR3: TGCGCCAGCAGCCTCGGACTAGTAGGGCTAAACGAGCAGTACGTC. Translation gives CASSLGLVGLNEQYV.

V gene TRBV23-1 combines with J gene TRBJ2-7; D is perhaps TRBD1 (6 bases). TRBV23-1 belongs to the ORF category, with a function that is uncertain. V was clipped by 4 bases and J by 4 bases, with 23 bases between them. The CDR3 covers 17 residues. The CDR3 is CASSRPIGGTYDYEQYV. The CDR3 DNA reads as TGCGCCAGCAGTCGTCCCATAGGTGGGACATATGATTACGAGCAGTACGTC.

The V gene is TRBV7-9, the J gene TRBJ1-2; 8 nucleotides line up with TRBD1. The CDR3 has 13 residues. Looked up from germline, CDR1 is SEHNR and CDR2 is FQNEAQ (reference sequence). Trimming cost V 4 bases and J 8 bases; bases outside gene matches: 6. The DNA of the CDR3 is TGTGCCAGCAGCTCAACAGGGGGAGGCGGCTACACCTTC. Translating gives CASSSTGGGGYTF.